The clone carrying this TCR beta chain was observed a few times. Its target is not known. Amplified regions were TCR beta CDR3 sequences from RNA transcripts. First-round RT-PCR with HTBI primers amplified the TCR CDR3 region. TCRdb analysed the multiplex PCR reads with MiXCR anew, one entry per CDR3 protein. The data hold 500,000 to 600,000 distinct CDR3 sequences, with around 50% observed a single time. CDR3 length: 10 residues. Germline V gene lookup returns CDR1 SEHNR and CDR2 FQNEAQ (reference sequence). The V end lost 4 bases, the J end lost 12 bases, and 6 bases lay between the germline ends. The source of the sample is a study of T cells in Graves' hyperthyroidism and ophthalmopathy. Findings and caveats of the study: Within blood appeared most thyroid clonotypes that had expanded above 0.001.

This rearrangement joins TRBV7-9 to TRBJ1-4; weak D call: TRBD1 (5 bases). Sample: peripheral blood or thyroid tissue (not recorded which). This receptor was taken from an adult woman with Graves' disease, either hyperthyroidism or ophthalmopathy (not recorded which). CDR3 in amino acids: CASSSTELFF. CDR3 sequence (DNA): TGTGCCAGCAGCTCGACAGAACTGTTTTTT.